Following are 22 T cell receptor beta chains from one sample sequenced in a study of T cell responses to AZD1222 COVID-19 vaccine (dated by TCRdb to the early 2020s). The library was generated by the immunoSEQ multiplex PCR assay. Held by TCRdb, this immuneACCESS table contains in-frame sequences only and omits some clones. Under half of the omission traces to an unresolved V gene where checked; the cause of the rest is unknown. This sample comprises 95,000 to 100,000 clones, approximately 84% of them detected only once. Of the sample, about 17% is held by the ten largest clones. What this sample's time point label stands for: baseline before first vaccination. The starting material was peripheral blood, obtained on day 0 of AZD1222 vaccination. The origin of the receptors is an adult in good health.

The chain joins TRBV5-5 to TRBJ2-7; tentative D call: TRBD1 (5 bases). Germline CDR1 is SGHKS and CDR2 is YYEKEE (reference sequence). The CDR3 runs to 15 residues. The ends were cut back, 0 bases at V and 2 bases at J, with 12 bases in the middle. In DNA form, the CDR3 reads TGTGCCAGCAGCTTGGTCAATCAGGGTACCTACGAGCAGTACTTC. This encodes CASSLVNQGTYEQYF.

The genes are TRBV7-2 and TRBJ1-4; D is unresolved. There are 13 residues in the CDR3. Germline V CDR1 and CDR2: SGHTA, FQGNSA. V was trimmed by 2 bases and J by 10 bases, leaving 11 bases between them. CDR3 in amino acids: CASSLIEVSKLFF. CDR3 DNA: TGTGCCAGCAGCTTAATTGAGGTTTCAAAACTGTTTTTT.

This sequence joins TRBV6-5 and TRBJ1-4, with D uncertain. The germline V gene encodes CDR1 MNHEY and CDR2 SVGAGI. The CDR3 extends over 14 amino acids. V was pared by 3 bases and J by 0 bases, with 5 bases between. CDR3 nucleotides: TGTGCCAGCAGTTATTTGACAACTAATGAAAAACTGTTTTTT. It yields the protein CASSYLTTNEKLFF.

V gene TRBV5-5 combines with J gene TRBJ1-5, with TRBD1 identical over 9 bases. The length of the CDR3 is 15 residues. Germline CDR1 is SGHKS and CDR2 is YYEKEE (reference sequence). Germline trimming cut 4 bases from V and 6 bases from J; bases unmatched to any gene: 8. CDR3 residues: CASSAIQGAIQPQHF. CDR3 DNA: TGTGCCAGCAGCGCAATACAGGGGGCGATTCAGCCCCAGCATTTT.

The chain links TRBV7-9 to TRBJ1-6; no definite D call. Germline CDR1 is SEHNR and CDR2 is FQNEAQ (reference sequence). Trimming removed 1 base at V and 10 bases at J, with 5 bases between. The CDR3 is 12 residues long. The CDR3 bases are TGTGCCAGCAGCTTAGAGCGATCACCCCTCCACTTT. It is translated as CASSLERSPLHF.

Of note for this clone: The identical CDR3 is also encoded by other nucleotide sequences in the sample. V usage is TRBV27 and J usage is TRBJ1-5; D gene uncertain. The CDR3 totals 16 residues. The ends were cut back, 5 bases at V and 2 bases at J, with 16 bases in the middle. From germline, CDR1 is MNHEY and CDR2 SMNVEV (reference sequence). The CDR3 region is CASSLLPLIGNQPQHF. CDR3 DNA sequence: TGTGCCAGCAGTCTACTCCCGTTAATTGGCAATCAGCCCCAGCATTTT.

This clone was seen just once. This rearrangement joins TRBV30 to TRBJ1-5; D is uncertain. This CDR3 is built from 14 residues. Germline V lookup: CDR1 GTSNPN, CDR2 SVGIG (reference sequence). The germline V and J ends were trimmed by 0 bases and 0 bases, with 6 bases remaining between them. The CDR3 sequence: CAWSVYGSNQPQHF. CDR3 nucleotide sequence: TGTGCCTGGAGTGTCTACGGTAGCAATCAGCCCCAGCATTTT.

This chain connects TRBV9 to TRBJ1-4; weak D call: TRBD1 (5 bases). The CDR3 consists of 13 residues. Trimming pared 3 bases from V and 10 bases from J, leaving 13 bases between. Germline V CDR1 and CDR2: SGDLS, YYNGEE. CDR3 DNA sequence: TGTGCCAGCAGCGAGCGGACACAAGGAAAACTGTTTTTT. As protein: CASSERTQGKLFF.

The chain carries TRBV6-1 and TRBJ1-2; 7 bases map to TRBD1. V trimming: 2 bases; J trimming: 4 bases; junction bases outside the gene matches: 1. The CDR3 extends over 13 amino acids. Germline CDR1 and CDR2: MNHNS and SASEGT. CDR3 DNA sequence: TGTGCCAGCAGTGAATACAGGGGCTATGGCTACACCTTC. It yields the protein CASSEYRGYGYTF.

J is TRBJ2-2 and V is TRBV4-1; maybe TRBD2 (5 bases). This CDR3 is 11 amino acids long. Germline V gives CDR1 MGHRA, CDR2 YSYEKL. V lost 6 bases and J 7 bases, leaving 6 bases between the germline ends. In nucleotides, the CDR3 is TGCGCCAGCAGAGAGGGCGGGGAGCTGTTTTTT. Its translation is CASREGGELFF.

The sample holds one count of this clone. The chain links TRBV19 to TRBJ2-7, with 12 nucleotides matching TRBD2. The germline gives CDR1 LNHDA, CDR2 SQIVND (reference sequence). Trimming at V came to 9 bases and at J to 4 bases, leaving 10 bases not matched to a gene. The CDR3 totals 15 residues. CDR3: CASNPSGRAVYEQYF. As DNA, the CDR3 is TGTGCCAGCAACCCTAGCGGGAGGGCCGTGTACGAGCAGTACTTC.

This chain links TRBV6-5 with TRBJ2-7; the D is unclear. There are 13 residues in the CDR3. Trimming shortened V by 6 bases and J by 0 bases, and 9 bases separated the two germline ends. In germline, CDR1 is MNHEY, CDR2 SVGAGI. The CDR3 DNA sequence: TGTGCCAGCAGGTATGACACCTCCTACGAGCAGTACTTC. It is translated as CASRYDTSYEQYF.

CDR3 in DNA: TGCGCCAGCAGCCAAGTAAGATCTAGCGGGAGGGGGCTATCCTACAATGAGCAGTTCTTC. Translating it yields CASSQVRSSGRGLSYNEQFF. The chain recombines TRBV4-1 with TRBJ2-1; 12 bases are shared with TRBD2. V dropped 1 base and J dropped 1; count of bases not matched to a gene: 11. The length of the CDR3 is 20 residues. Germline CDR1 MGHRA, CDR2 YSYEKL.

CDR3 bases: TGTGCCAGCAGTTTAGGAGGGAGCAATCAGCCCCAGCATTTT. This gives the protein CASSLGGSNQPQHF. The J gene is TRBJ1-5, the V gene TRBV27, with D hard to call. CDR3 length: 14 residues. Germline CDR1 MNHEY, CDR2 SMNVEV (reference sequence). V was shortened by 2 bases and J by 1 base, with 6 bases between the two germline ends.

The gene calls are TRBV6-5 and TRBJ2-7; D uncertain. The CDR3 runs 14 residues. V gave up 2 bases and J gave up 0 bases, with 8 bases separating them. Germline V gene sequence: CDR1 MNHEY, CDR2 SVGAGI. CDR3 residues: CASSYSVPSYEQYF. The CDR3 DNA sequence: TGTGCCAGCAGTTACAGCGTTCCCTCCTACGAGCAGTACTTC.

This chain connects TRBV13 to TRBJ2-5, with D unclear. Germline V gene data show CDR1 as PRHDT and CDR2 as FYEKMQ (reference sequence). This CDR3 spans 11 amino acids. V was cut by 3 bases and J by 5 bases, with 4 bases left in between. Here the CDR3 DNA reads TGTGCCAGCAGCTTTGGGGAGACCCAGTACTTC. Protein sequence: CASSFGETQYF.

The gene calls are TRBV28 and TRBJ2-1; a weak D match, TRBD1 (6 bases). The CDR3 loop spans 15 amino acids. Germline V CDR1 and CDR2: MDHEN, SYDVKM. The V and J ends lost 5 bases and 3 bases respectively, with 14 bases between them. The DNA of the CDR3 is TGTGCCAGCAGTAGGGCCAGGGGCAACTACAATGAGCAGTTCTTC. It translates to CASSRARGNYNEQFF.

The J gene is TRBJ2-7, the V gene TRBV3-1 (or the pseudogene TRBV3-2); D is perhaps TRBD1 (6 bases). This CDR3 is 16 amino acids long. V lost 1 base and J lost 2, with 15 bases in between. CDR1 LGHDT and CDR2 YNNKEL come from the germline V gene (reference sequence). CDR3 sequence (DNA): TGTGCCAGCAGCCAAGGGACAGCATTCCCCCCCTACGAGCAGTACTTC. Translation gives CASSQGTAFPPYEQYF.

This clone was picked up one time. This sequence joins TRBV6-5 and TRBJ1-6; D is possibly TRBD1 (6 bases). The CDR3 totals 15 residues. The V gene's germline CDR1 is MNHEY and CDR2 SVGAGI. Trimming cost V 6 bases and J 2 bases, with 11 bases left between them. The CDR3 coding sequence is TGTGCCAGCAGCCCAGGACAGACCTATAATTCACCCCTCCACTTT. It encodes CASSPGQTYNSPLHF.

The V and J genes are TRBV16 and TRBJ1-6; TRBD1 aligns across 9 bases. V was pared by 1 base and J by 8 bases, with 3 bases of the junction left unmatched. The CDR3 covers 15 residues. The germline CDR1 and CDR2 sequences are KGHSY and FQNENV. This CDR3 is CASSQYRGQDSPLHF. The CDR3 DNA follows: TGTGCCAGCAGCCAATACAGGGGGCAGGATTCACCCCTCCACTTT.

The rearrangement links TRBV2 to TRBJ1-2, with 8 nucleotides matching TRBD1. The V and J ends lost 4 bases and 6 bases, in that order; junction bases with no gene match: 7. From germline, CDR1 is SNHLY and CDR2 FYNNEI. The CDR3 spans 14 residues. The CDR3 bases are TGTGCCAGCAGTGTAGACAGGGGAGTCGATGGCTACACCTTC. It yields the protein CASSVDRGVDGYTF. The entire variable domain, with the rest obtained from reference TRBV2 and TRBJ1-2, is as follows: EPEVTQTPSHQVTQMGQEVILRCVPISNHLYFYWYRQILGQKVEFLVSFYNNEISEKSEIFDDQFSVERPDGSNFTLKIRSTKLEDSAMYFCASSVDRGVDGYTFGSGTRLTVV.

The CDR3 region has the DNA TGTGCCTGGACGGGACTCCCTAATTCACCCCTCCACTTT. As protein: CAWTGLPNSPLHF. The rearrangement uses TRBV30 and TRBJ1-6; possibly TRBD1 for D (5 bases). V lost 4 bases and J 6 bases, leaving 10 bases between the germline ends. Germline V gene data show CDR1 as GTSNPN and CDR2 as SVGIG (reference sequence). CDR3 length equals 13 residues.